Each of the 27 T cell receptor beta chains below was sequenced from the same sample in a study of T cell repertoires in cytomegalovirus infection. TCRdb redid the calling of the reads with MiXCR, one entry per CDR3 protein. The sample consists of just over 450,000 distinct CDR3 sequences, roughly 42% of them appearing once. Their antigen targets remain unknown. Here the sequenced sample was cultured PBMCs, taken from culture after CMV antigen stimulation. The receptor set was obtained from a human donor in good health (CMV status not recorded). Some clones in this sample may be carry-over from other donors' samples.

The rearrangement joins TRBV12-3 or TRBV12-4 to TRBJ2-7, with 9 positions matching TRBD1. The ends lost 5 bases at V and 6 bases at J; junction bases unmatched: 11. This CDR3 spans 15 amino acids. This CDR3 reads CASSPTGTGRAEQYF. The DNA of the CDR3 is TGTGCCAGCAGTCCCACCGGGACAGGGAGGGCCGAGCAGTACTTC.

The rearrangement uses TRBV27 and TRBJ1-4, with TRBD1 matching over 7 bases. CDR1 and CDR2 (germline): MNHEY, SMNVEV (reference sequence). The CDR3 extends over 18 amino acids. The V segment lost 8 bases and the J segment 2 bases; nucleotides outside the gene matches: 17. Here the CDR3 DNA reads TGTGCCAGCGTTTGCATCTTCCGAGAGACAGGGACTAATGAAAAACTGTTTTTT. Its translation: CASVCIFRETGTNEKLFF.

The chain links TRBV6-2 or TRBV6-3 to TRBJ2-1; 13 nucleotides agree with TRBD2. There are 15 residues in the CDR3. Germline V gene sequence: CDR1 MNHEY, CDR2 SVGEGT. Trimming cost V 5 bases and J 8 bases; bases outside gene matches: 6. CDR3 nucleotide sequence: TGTGCCAGCAGTCGCCGACTAGCGGGGGGAGATGAGCAGTTCTTC. It is translated as CASSRRLAGGDEQFF.

The chain joins TRBV4-1 to TRBJ2-2; D ambiguous. The germline V gene has CDR1 MGHRA and CDR2 YSYEKL. V was trimmed by 3 bases and J by 4 bases, leaving 6 bases between them. This CDR3 contains 13 residues. This CDR3 reads CASSHYGTGELFF. The CDR3 DNA reads TGCGCCAGCAGCCACTATGGCACCGGGGAGCTGTTTTTT.

This clonotype has just a few counts. The V gene is TRBV6-2 or TRBV6-3, the J gene TRBJ1-1; D is possibly TRBD1 (6 bases). V lost 0 bases and J 1 base, leaving 12 bases between the germline ends. CDR1 is MNHEY, CDR2 SVGEGT, per germline. This CDR3 is 16 amino acids long. The CDR3 DNA sequence: TGTGCCAGCAGTTACTCCGGGTACAGGGAGAACACTGAAGCTTTCTTT. Translated, it gives CASSYSGYRENTEAFF.

The CDR3 DNA reads as TGTGCCAGTAGTACCCCGACAGATACGCAGTATTTT. Residues: CASSTPTDTQYF. V gene TRBV19 combines with J gene TRBJ2-3; no firm D call. The CDR3 runs 12 residues. The germline CDR1 and CDR2 sequences are LNHDA and SQIVND (reference sequence). Trimming took 4 bases from V and 3 from J, leaving 5 bases between them.

The table lists this clonotype with a few counts. The chain recombines TRBV4-1 with TRBJ1-1, with 10 bases lining up with TRBD1. The CDR3 extends over 17 amino acids. Trimming at V came to 0 bases and at J to 0 bases, leaving 4 bases not matched to a gene. The V gene's germline CDR1 is MGHRA and CDR2 YSYEKL. This CDR3 is CASSQEGQGELNTEAFF. CDR3 DNA: TGCGCCAGCAGCCAAGAAGGACAGGGGGAATTGAACACTGAAGCTTTCTTT.

For the CDR3, the DNA is TGTGCCAGTAGTATGGGACCCCAGGAGACCCAGTACTTC. This translates into CASSMGPQETQYF. The chain recombines TRBV19 with TRBJ2-5; D could derive from TRBD1 or TRBD2 (5 bases each). Trimming took 3 bases from V and 5 from J, leaving 10 bases between them. This CDR3 is 13 amino acids long. The germline V gene has CDR1 LNHDA and CDR2 SQIVND (reference sequence). Together with reference TRBV19 and TRBJ2-5, the CDR3 gives the full variable domain: DGGITQSPKYLFRKEGQNVTLSCEQNLNHDAMYWYRQDPGQGLRLIYYSQIVNDFQKGDIAEGYSVSREKKESFPLTVTSAQKNPTAFYLCASSMGPQETQYFGPGTRLLVL.

The CDR3 DNA sequence: TGTGCCAGCAGTGCAGGACAGGGAAGCTCCTACGAGCAGTACTTC. Translation gives CASSAGQGSSYEQYF. The chain links TRBV2 to TRBJ2-7, with 8 bases matching TRBD1. V dropped 4 bases and J dropped 0; count of bases not matched to a gene: 5. This CDR3 comprises 15 residues. Germline CDR1 and CDR2: SNHLY and FYNNEI.

V usage is TRBV27 and J usage is TRBJ1-5, with TRBD1 as a possible D gene (6 bases). Germline-derived CDR1 and CDR2 are MNHEY and SMNVEV (reference sequence). The CDR3 is made up of 14 amino acids. Trimming pared 6 bases from V and 3 bases from J, leaving 12 bases between. Here the CDR3 DNA reads TGTGCCAGCAGCCCGGACAGACTCAATCAGCCCCAGCATTTT. Residues: CASSPDRLNQPQHF.

The CDR3 DNA reads TGTGCCAGCAGTTTGTCGGAGCGGGGCTATGGCTACACCTTC. Translating it yields CASSLSERGYGYTF. The chain is built from TRBV28 and TRBJ1-2; D call uncertain. The germline V and J ends were trimmed by 3 bases and 4 bases, with 12 bases remaining between them. The CDR3 length is 14 residues. The germline gives CDR1 MDHEN, CDR2 SYDVKM.

This clonotype came up a few times. This chain connects TRBV7-2 to TRBJ2-4, with D maybe TRBD2 (8 bases). V lost 1 base and J 4 bases, leaving 20 bases between the germline ends. The CDR3 sequence is 18 residues long. Germline CDR1 reads SGHTA; CDR2 reads FQGNSA. DNA for the CDR3: TGTGCCAGCAGCTTAGATGGGAGGGGGCTAGCGGGTAAAAACATTCAGTACTTC. This encodes CASSLDGRGLAGKNIQYF.

CDR3 amino acids: CASSLDGESGYNEQFF. The CDR3 region has the DNA TGTGCCAGCAGCTTAGATGGGGAATCTGGTTACAATGAGCAGTTCTTC. The chain combines TRBV7-6 with TRBJ2-1; no definite D call. Germline V lookup: CDR1 SGHVS, CDR2 FNYEAQ. Between the trimmed V and J ends, which lost 1 base and 4 bases, there was a span of 14 bases. This CDR3 has 16 residues.

This clonotype was observed a handful of times. The gene calls are TRBV7-2 and TRBJ2-7; D not resolved. Germline lookup yields CDR1 SGHTA and CDR2 FQGNSA. The V end lost 4 bases, the J end lost 2 bases, and 12 bases lay between the germline ends. CDR3 length equals 14 residues. The CDR3 bases are TGTGCCAGCAGCTCTAACCTACGGACCTACGAGCAGTACTTC. It specifies CASSSNLRTYEQYF.

The chain has TRBV7-7 and TRBJ1-1; D is unclear. From germline, CDR1 is SSHAT and CDR2 FNYEAQ (reference sequence). CDR3 length: 15 residues. Trimming pared 1 base from V and 2 bases from J, leaving 11 bases between. CDR3 sequence reads: CASSLVQIINTEAFF. CDR3 DNA sequence: TGTGCCAGCAGCTTAGTTCAGATAATCAACACTGAAGCTTTCTTT.

This clonotype was seen once. The V and J genes are TRBV20-1 and TRBJ2-2; 7 positions agree with TRBD2. This CDR3 is built from 15 residues. Germline trimming cut 1 base from V and 5 bases from J; bases unmatched to any gene: 7. Per the germline V gene, CDR1 is DFQATT and CDR2 is SNEGSKA (reference sequence). The chain's CDR3 is CSARVGGSRTGELFF. The DNA of the CDR3 is TGCAGTGCTAGAGTGGGCGGGAGTAGAACCGGGGAGCTGTTTTTT.

This clonotype was picked up a small number of times. The chain carries TRBV7-8 and TRBJ2-1; maybe TRBD1 (5 bases). V lost 4 bases to trimming and J lost 6 bases, with 13 bases between them. CDR1 SGHVS and CDR2 FQNEAQ come from the germline V gene. The length of the CDR3 is 14 residues. The CDR3 is CASSYRVQGNEQFF. DNA of the CDR3: TGTGCCAGCAGCTACCGAGTTCAGGGCAATGAGCAGTTCTTC. Together with reference TRBV7-8 and TRBJ2-1, the CDR3 gives the full variable domain: GAGVSQSPRYKVAKRGQDVALRCDPISGHVSLFWYQQALGQGPEFLTYFQNEAQLDKSGLPSDRFFAERPEGSVSTLKIQRTQQEDSAVYLCASSYRVQGNEQFFGPGTRLTVL.

Only one count was recorded for this clonotype. V and J are TRBV7-2 and TRBJ1-3, with D possibly being TRBD1 (6 bases). The V end lost 2 bases, the J end lost 0 bases, and 11 bases lay between the germline ends. Germline V gene sequence: CDR1 SGHTA, CDR2 FQGNSA. CDR3 size: 16 residues. The CDR3: CASSLRGGYSGNTIYF. In nucleotides, the CDR3 is TGTGCCAGCAGCTTAAGGGGGGGCTACTCTGGAAACACCATATATTTT.

This rearrangement joins TRBV7-8 to TRBJ1-2; 8 nucleotides align to TRBD1. The germline gives CDR1 SGHVS, CDR2 FQNEAQ. V lost 3 bases, J lost 2 bases, and 5 bases stayed unmatched. The CDR3 consists of 15 residues. CDR3 nucleotides: TGTGCCAGCAGCTTGGTTCAGGGGGCGAACTATGGCTACACCTTC. Its protein product is CASSLVQGANYGYTF.

The sample holds a few counts of this clonotype. The genes are TRBV7-2 and TRBJ2-1; D might be TRBD2 (6 bases). Trimming took off 1 base at V and 7 bases at J, with 14 bases between the two ends. The germline gives CDR1 SGHTA, CDR2 FQGNSA. The CDR3 runs 15 residues. The CDR3 loop reads CASSLGLDWGNEQFF. The CDR3 bases are TGTGCCAGCAGCTTAGGACTAGACTGGGGGAATGAGCAGTTCTTC.

The gene calls are TRBV6-8 and TRBJ1-5; D is perhaps TRBD1 (5 bases). The germline CDR1 and CDR2 sequences are MNHGY and SAAAGT. The V end lost 0 bases, the J end lost 2 bases, and 8 bases lay between the germline ends. This CDR3 comprises 15 residues. The CDR3 DNA sequence: TGTGCCAGCAGTTACTCCGGGGGGGGCAATCAGCCCCAGCATTTT. This encodes CASSYSGGGNQPQHF.

The V and J genes are TRBV12-3 or TRBV12-4 and TRBJ2-6, with unresolved D. V dropped 6 bases and J dropped 0 bases, with 9 bases sitting between them. The CDR3 totals 15 residues. The CDR3 DNA is TGTGCCAGCAGGGCACCCTCCTCTGGGGCCAACGTCCTGACTTTC. As protein: CASRAPSSGANVLTF.

This sequence joins TRBV20-1 and TRBJ1-6; D is perhaps TRBD1 (5 bases). Germline V lookup: CDR1 DFQATT, CDR2 SNEGSKA (reference sequence). With 0 bases removed from V and 10 bases from J, the gap between germline ends came to 10 bases. The CDR3 spans 13 residues. CDR3 sequence: CSARDQRGSPLHF. The DNA for the CDR3 is TGCAGTGCTAGAGATCAGCGGGGCTCACCCCTCCACTTT.

V and J are TRBV7-2 and TRBJ2-1; 11 bases line up with TRBD2. In germline, CDR1 is SGHTA, CDR2 FQGNSA. CDR3 length: 15 residues. Germline trimming cut 5 bases from V and 7 bases from J; bases unmatched to any gene: 7. CDR3 sequence reads: CASSKLAGVWNEQFF. As DNA, the CDR3 is TGTGCCAGCAGCAAACTAGCGGGAGTCTGGAATGAGCAGTTCTTC.

At least ten counts were recorded for this clonotype. The rearrangement uses TRBV7-2 and TRBJ1-5; unclear D gene. From germline, CDR1 is SGHTA and CDR2 FQGNSA. The V and J ends lost 2 bases and 8 bases respectively, with 13 bases between them. This CDR3 region has 14 residues. The CDR3 protein is CASSLSPVPEPQHF. CDR3 coding DNA: TGTGCCAGCAGCTTATCCCCCGTCCCGGAGCCCCAGCATTTT.

The table lists this clonotype with a few counts. V gene TRBV20-1 combines with J gene TRBJ1-1; perhaps TRBD1 as D (5 bases). Germline loops: CDR1 DFQATT, CDR2 SNEGSKA (reference sequence). V was clipped by 3 bases and J by 5 bases, with 10 bases between them. The CDR3 contains 12 residues. The CDR3 nucleotides read TGCAGTGCTAGGGGGGGAGGGACTGAAGCTTTCTTT. This encodes CSARGGGTEAFF.

This clonotype was detected a few times. The V gene is TRBV12-3 or TRBV12-4, the J gene TRBJ2-3, with TRBD2 identical over 8 bases. CDR3 length: 15 residues. Losses at the gene ends were 5 bases for V and 6 bases for J; bases not matched to a gene: 10. The chain's CDR3 is CASSRGGSDWDTQYF. DNA for the CDR3: TGTGCCAGCAGTCGGGGGGGATCGGATTGGGATACGCAGTATTTT.